Listed below are T cell receptor beta chains from one sample, sequenced in a study of shared clonotypes between healthy human individuals. Assay: immunoSEQ multiplex PCR; the TCRdb copy retains only in-frame clones and omits some. This table has more than 1.2 million clones, 98% appearing once. The sample was naive CD4+ T cells sorted from blood. These receptors all come from a man aged 30 to 39 in good health. CDR3s include the opening cysteine and the closing phenylalanine or tryptophan. Fields, in order: V gene, CDR3 protein.

TRBV15	CATSRRVSSGANVLTF
TRBV6-5	CASSYSTGQGYEQYF
TRBV25-1	CASSGLGLNEQFF
TRBV28	CASRLQANEQFF
TRBV4-1	CASSRLAGGPGEQYF
TRBV4-1	CASSHQDFGYTF
TRBV29-1	CSVGGTGPTDSYNEQFF
TRBV5-1	CASSLGPSGLGNTIYF
TRBV9	CASSVASRAAETQYF
TRBV5-6	CASSFGLAGGPGNEQFF
TRBV6-5	CASSGLAGDGEQYF
TRBV25-1	CASSELGQGSSGYTF
TRBV29-1	CSVEMTGQLGAFF
TRBV19	CASSIGTGSSYNQPQHF
TRBV7-2	CASSGLLHARGSGEGTQYF
TRBV28	CASSNDRVNEQYF
TRBV29-1	CSVEVFSRTQGEETQYF
TRBV2	CASRRYSYNEQFF
TRBV5-1	CASSPNPGGAEYGYTF